The entry below gives a single T cell receptor beta chain sequence along with its context. The antigen is not known. The entry originates in a study of Ad26.COV2.S vaccination and SARS-CoV-2 variants. As for the study in general: Recipients of Ad26.COV2.S got it intramuscularly, once or twice 56 days apart. Study-level results: Ad26.COV2.S recipients had broader spike-specific TCRs (P = 0.0014).

Treatment denoted: some 19 received Ad26.COV2.S at low or high dose, single or two shots; roughly five received placebo; per-sample allocation not given. Collection of the samples took place on day 63 after the first injection of vaccine or placebo. Sequencing was performed with immunoSEQ multiplex PCR; in TCRdb, only in-frame clones are kept and a portion is missing. Here the sample spans 300,000 to 400,000 clones, around nine tenths being singletons. The CDR3 is 14 residues long. The J segment lost 8 bases and the V segment lost 4 bases, leaving 6 bases of the junction unmatched. Germline CDR1 reads MNHEY; CDR2 reads SVGAGI.

The source of this sequence is a person between 18 and 65 years old who received the Ad26.COV2.S COVID-19 vaccine or a placebo. V gene TRBV6-5 combines with J gene TRBJ1-3, with 9 bases aligning to TRBD1. The specimen comprised peripheral blood, sampled in a trial of Ad26.COV2.S vaccine versus placebo. The CDR3 DNA follows: TGTGCCAGCAGTTTCAAGACAGGGGGAGACACCATATATTTT. Encoded protein: CASSFKTGGDTIYF.